These T cell receptor beta chains were read from a single sample in a study of shared clonotypes between healthy human individuals. Profiled with immunoSEQ multiplex PCR; TCRdb holds only in-frame clones, not every one. The sample contains about 600,000 clones, about 97% of which appear only once. Source material: naive CD4+ T cells sorted from blood. The receptors were sampled from a woman in her twenties or thirties in good health. CDR3s include the opening cysteine and the closing phenylalanine or tryptophan. The D gene is left open where the match is weak. Clone size is not always given. Where it is, it says once, few, many or a class for expanded clones.

NA,NA,TRBJ2-6,TRBV10-3,CAISSSGSGRSGANVLTF,TGTGCCATCTCGTCTTCTGGCAGCGGTCGCTCTGGGGCCAACGTCCTGACTTTC
NA,NA,TRBJ1-4,TRBV10-1,CASSESIGRTRGKLFF,TGCGCCAGCAGTGAGTCGATCGGCAGGACCAGAGGAAAACTGTTTTTT
once,TRBD2,TRBJ2-1,TRBV6-4,CASSDSRGGLAGLNEQFF,TGTGCCAGCAGTGACTCAAGGGGAGGGCTAGCGGGTCTCAATGAGCAGTTCTTC
NA,NA,TRBJ2-1,TRBV10-3,CAIGGVNEQFF,TGTGCCATCGGCGGAGTTAATGAGCAGTTCTTC
NA,TRBD1,TRBJ1-6,TRBV28,CASGRDRGLFTLHF,TGTGCCAGCGGTAGAGACAGGGGGCTCTTCACCCTCCACTTT
NA,NA,TRBJ1-1,TRBV5-4,CASSKDSLMNTEAFF,TGTGCCAGCAGCAAGGACAGCCTCATGAACACTGAAGCTTTCTTT
NA,NA,TRBJ1-3,TRBV11-2,CASSSGRLGNTIYF,TGTGCCAGCAGCTCCGGAAGACTTGGAAACACCATATATTTT
NA,NA,TRBJ2-6,TRBV18,CASSPKSPGANVLTF,TGTGCCAGCTCACCGAAATCCCCTGGGGCCAACGTCCTGACTTTC
once,TRBD2,TRBJ2-1,TRBV19,CASSGGSGRHEQFF,TGTGCCAGTAGTGGGGGTAGCGGGAGGCATGAGCAGTTCTTC
NA,TRBD2,TRBJ2-1,TRBV10-3,CAISPSGREAYNEQFF,TGTGCCATCAGTCCGAGCGGGAGGGAGGCATACAATGAGCAGTTCTTC
NA,NA,TRBJ1-2,TRBV11-2,CASLTPRVGGYGYTF,TGTGCCAGCCTAACCCCCAGGGTGGGGGGGTATGGCTACACCTTC
once,TRBD2,TRBJ2-1,TRBV6-4,CASSDVLAGLGEQFF,TGTGCCAGCAGTGACGTACTAGCGGGTCTTGGTGAGCAGTTCTTC
NA,NA,TRBJ2-5,TRBV6-1,CASSVDRLQETQYF,TGTGCCAGCAGTGTCGACAGATTACAAGAGACCCAGTACTTC